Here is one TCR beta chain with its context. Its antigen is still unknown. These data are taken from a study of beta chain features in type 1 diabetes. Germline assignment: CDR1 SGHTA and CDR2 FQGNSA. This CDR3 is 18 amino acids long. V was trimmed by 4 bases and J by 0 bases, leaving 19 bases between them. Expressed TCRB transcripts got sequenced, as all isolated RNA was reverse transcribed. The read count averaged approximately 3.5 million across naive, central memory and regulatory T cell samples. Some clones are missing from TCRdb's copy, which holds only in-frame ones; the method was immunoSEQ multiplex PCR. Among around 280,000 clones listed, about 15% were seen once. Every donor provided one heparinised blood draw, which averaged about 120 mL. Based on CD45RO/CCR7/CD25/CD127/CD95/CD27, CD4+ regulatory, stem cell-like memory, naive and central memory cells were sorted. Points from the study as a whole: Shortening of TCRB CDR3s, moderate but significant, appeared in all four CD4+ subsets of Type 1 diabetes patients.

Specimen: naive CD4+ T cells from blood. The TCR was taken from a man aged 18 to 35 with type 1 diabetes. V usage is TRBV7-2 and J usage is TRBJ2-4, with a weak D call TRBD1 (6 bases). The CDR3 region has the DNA TGTGCCAGCAGCTACATGACCGGACAGTCGGAAGCCAAAAACATTCAGTACTTC. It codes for CASSYMTGQSEAKNIQYF.